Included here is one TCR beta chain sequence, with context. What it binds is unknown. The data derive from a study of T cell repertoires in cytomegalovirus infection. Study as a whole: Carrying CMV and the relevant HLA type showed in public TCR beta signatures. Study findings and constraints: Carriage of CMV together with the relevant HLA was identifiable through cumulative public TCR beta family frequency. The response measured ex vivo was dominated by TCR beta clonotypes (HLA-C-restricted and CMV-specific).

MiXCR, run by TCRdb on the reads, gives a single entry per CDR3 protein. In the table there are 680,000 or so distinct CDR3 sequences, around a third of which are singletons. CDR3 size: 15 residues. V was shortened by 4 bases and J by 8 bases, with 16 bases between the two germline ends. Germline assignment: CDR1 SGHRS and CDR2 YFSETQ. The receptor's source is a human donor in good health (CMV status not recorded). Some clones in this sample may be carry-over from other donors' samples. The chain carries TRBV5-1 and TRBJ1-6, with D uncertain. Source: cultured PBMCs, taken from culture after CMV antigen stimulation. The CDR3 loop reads CASSRLLEGDSPLHF. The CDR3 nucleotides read TGCGCCAGCAGCCGCCTCTTGGAAGGAGATTCACCCCTCCACTTT.